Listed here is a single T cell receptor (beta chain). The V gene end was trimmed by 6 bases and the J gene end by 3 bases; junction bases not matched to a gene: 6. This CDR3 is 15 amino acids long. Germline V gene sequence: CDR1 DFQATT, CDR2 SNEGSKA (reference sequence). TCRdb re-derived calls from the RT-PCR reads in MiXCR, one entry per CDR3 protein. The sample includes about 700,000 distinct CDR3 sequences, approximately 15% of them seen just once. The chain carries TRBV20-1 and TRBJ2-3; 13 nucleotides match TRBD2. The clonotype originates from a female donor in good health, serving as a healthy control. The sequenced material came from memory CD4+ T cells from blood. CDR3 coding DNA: TGCAGTGCCGGACTAGCGGGAGTGAGGACAGATACGCAGTATTTT. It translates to CSAGLAGVRTDTQYF.